Listed below are T cell receptor beta chains from one sample, sequenced in a study of T cell responses to AZD1222 COVID-19 vaccine. Sequencing used immunoSEQ multiplex PCR; TCRdb keeps in-frame clones, though not all of them. The sample contains 150,000 or so clones, about 92% of which appear only once. The sequencing here drew on peripheral blood, taken on day 0 of AZD1222 vaccination. Receptors originate from an adult in good health. Each CDR3 is given with its conserved first and last residue. A D gene is named only where the DNA matches it firmly. Clone size is shown for a subset of rows, as once, few, many or a class of expanded clone.

D gene	J gene	clone size	CDR3 length	V gene	CDR3 protein	CDR3 DNA
NA	TRBJ2-3	NA	12	TRBV12-3/TRBV12-4	CASSLQTDTQYF	TGTGCCAGCAGTCTACAGACAGATACGCAGTATTTT
NA	TRBJ1-2	NA	14	TRBV9	CASSPRTGNYGYTF	TGTGCCAGCAGCCCTCGGACGGGAAACTATGGCTACACCTTC
TRBD1	TRBJ2-7	NA	15	TRBV30	CAWSGPEGGLGEQYF	TGTGCCTGGAGTGGGCCAGAAGGGGGCCTGGGTGAGCAGTACTTC
NA	TRBJ1-1	NA	16	TRBV14	CASSQDRGTMNTEAFF	TGTGCCAGCAGCCAAGACCGGGGAACTATGAACACTGAAGCTTTCTTT
NA	TRBJ1-2	NA	20	TRBV3-1/TRBV3-2	CASRANNRAPTRGSNYGYTF	TGTGCCAGCAGAGCCAATAACAGGGCCCCTACCCGGGGTTCTAACTATGGCTACACCTTC
NA	TRBJ1-2	NA	13	TRBV29-1	CSVEDRSRYGYTF	TGCAGCGTTGAAGACAGGAGCCGATATGGCTACACCTTC
NA	TRBJ2-2	NA	14	TRBV5-1	CASSLIPTTGELFF	TGCGCCAGCAGCTTAATCCCAACGACCGGGGAGCTGTTTTTT
NA	TRBJ1-5	once	14	TRBV29-1	CSVKIDSTNQPQHF	TGCAGCGTGAAAATAGACAGCACGAATCAGCCCCAGCATTTT
NA	TRBJ1-5	NA	14	TRBV10-3	CAIASGESNQPQHF	TGTGCCATAGCTTCTGGGGAAAGCAATCAGCCCCAGCATTTT
NA	TRBJ1-2	NA	14	TRBV7-2	CASSLWGRNYGYTF	TGTGCCAGCAGCTTATGGGGCAGAAACTATGGCTACACCTTC
NA	TRBJ1-1	NA	13	TRBV4-1	CATGYSLNTEAFF	TGCGCCACGGGATATTCGTTGAACACTGAAGCTTTCTTT
TRBD1	TRBJ2-7	NA	15	TRBV6-5	CASTSPGQRSYEQYF	TGTGCCAGCACATCCCCGGGACAGCGGTCCTACGAGCAGTACTTC
NA	TRBJ1-5	NA	15	TRBV19	CASSPFPGSNQPQHF	TGTGCCAGTAGTCCCTTTCCAGGCAGCAATCAGCCCCAGCATTTT
TRBD1	TRBJ1-5	NA	14	TRBV10-3	CAISNDRETQPQHF	TGTGCCATCAGCAATGACAGGGAGACTCAGCCCCAGCATTTT
NA	TRBJ1-1	NA	12	TRBV5-6	CASSLVAGEAFF	TGTGCCAGCAGCTTGGTAGCAGGTGAAGCTTTCTTT
NA	TRBJ2-5	NA	13	TRBV11-2	CASLVQGQETQYF	TGTGCCAGCCTCGTCCAGGGGCAAGAGACCCAGTACTTC
TRBD1	TRBJ1-4	once	16	TRBV18	CASSRGTVDWGEKLFF	TGTGCCAGCTCACGCGGGACAGTGGATTGGGGTGAAAAACTGTTTTTT
TRBD1	TRBJ1-2	NA	13	TRBV6-5	CASSTGVNYGYTF	TGTGCCAGCAGCACAGGGGTTAACTATGGCTACACCTTC
TRBD1	TRBJ1-1	NA	16	TRBV19	CASSTLQGAKSTEAFF	TGTGCCAGTAGCACCCTACAGGGGGCTAAAAGTACTGAAGCTTTCTTT
NA	TRBJ1-1	NA	13	TRBV12-3/TRBV12-4	CASSLGANTEAFF	TGTGCCAGCAGTCTAGGAGCGAACACTGAAGCTTTCTTT
TRBD1	TRBJ1-2	once	15	TRBV5-1	CASSLSGTGNYGYTF	TGCGCCAGCAGCTTATCCGGGACAGGAAACTATGGCTACACCTTC
NA	TRBJ1-1	NA	12	TRBV5-6	CASSLGNMGAFF	TGTGCCAGCAGCTTGGGAAATATGGGGGCTTTCTTT